This is a list of T cell receptor beta chains from one sample in a study of cytomegalovirus exposure and HLA in healthy donors. Only in-frame clones appear in the TCRdb table, and some are missing; sequencing was by immunoSEQ multiplex PCR. The sample lists about 180,000 clones; over 70% were seen once. The sequenced material came from PBMCs. These receptors came from a woman in her twenties or thirties in good health and CMV-seronegative. Each CDR3 is given with its conserved first and last residue. D genes are given only for firm matches. Size values are once, few and many counts, or a class for expanded clones, and some rows have none.

abundance,v_gene,j_gene,d_gene,CDR3nt,CDR3aa
NA,TRBV7-6,TRBJ2-5,TRBD2,TGTGCCAGCAGCGCGAGACCCCCGGGGACTAGCGGGGGGGACCAAGAGACCCAGTACTTC,CASSARPPGTSGGDQETQYF
once,TRBV7-2,TRBJ2-2,NA,TGTGCCAGCAGCTATCAGGAGAACACCGGGGAGCTGTTTTTT,CASSYQENTGELFF
NA,TRBV6-6,TRBJ1-6,NA,TGTGCCAGCAGTTTCGACAGCCCGGGGGATTCACCCCTCCACTTT,CASSFDSPGDSPLHF
NA,TRBV25-1,TRBJ1-2,NA,TGTGCCAGCAGTGAGCGGGGGATCTATGGCTACACCTTC,CASSERGIYGYTF
NA,TRBV12-2,TRBJ1-5,NA,TGTGCAAGTCGCCCACCCTTTTCCGCAGAACAGCCCCAGCATTTT,CASRPPFSAEQPQHF
NA,TRBV28,TRBJ1-1,TRBD1,TGTGCCAGCACCACGACAGGGACCCCCACTGAAGCTTTCTTT,CASTTTGTPTEAFF
few,TRBV6-5,TRBJ2-5,NA,TGTGCCAGCAGTTACCACGAATCGCGGTTCCAAGAGACCCAGTACTTC,CASSYHESRFQETQYF
once,TRBV28,TRBJ1-1,NA,TGTGCCAGCGGAGGGGCGTCCACTGAAGCTTTCTTT,CASGGASTEAFF
NA,TRBV19,TRBJ1-2,NA,TGTGCCAGTAGTCCAAGACAGGAGTTCTATGGCTACACCTTC,CASSPRQEFYGYTF
NA,TRBV4-2,TRBJ2-1,NA,TGTGCCAGCAGCCGAGCGACTGATGAGCAGTTCTTC,CASSRATDEQFF
few,TRBV28,TRBJ2-1,NA,TGTGCCAGCATGGGGCGGACCTCCCCCAATGAGCAGTTCTTC,CASMGRTSPNEQFF
few,TRBV30,TRBJ1-1,NA,TGTGCCTGGAGTGAGGTTGTGGTCAGGGGCTTAACTGAAGCTTTCTTT,CAWSEVVVRGLTEAFF
NA,TRBV5-1,TRBJ1-1,NA,TGCGCCAGCAGCTTGTGGGGAGCGGACACTGAAGCTTTCTTT,CASSLWGADTEAFF
NA,TRBV28,TRBJ2-7,NA,TGTGCCAGCAATGACGGACAGCCAGCAATTCAGGGGCAGTACTTC,CASNDGQPAIQGQYF
once,TRBV29-1,TRBJ2-1,TRBD2,TGCAGCGTTGACTGGGGACTAGCGGGGGGCAGCTCCTACAATGAGCAGTTCTTC,CSVDWGLAGGSSYNEQFF
NA,TRBV4-3,TRBJ2-1,TRBD2,TGCGCCAGCAGCCAAGACGAGGCGGGAGGGCGCAATGAGCAGTTCTTC,CASSQDEAGGRNEQFF
once,TRBV2,TRBJ1-1,NA,TGTGCCAGCAGTTCCACGCCCCGCGGGGAATACACTGAAGCTTTCTTT,CASSSTPRGEYTEAFF
NA,TRBV18,TRBJ2-7,NA,TGTGCCAGCTCACCACGGGACAACTCCTACGAGCAGTACTTC,CASSPRDNSYEQYF
NA,TRBV6-6,TRBJ2-3,TRBD2,TGTGCCAGCAGAGGGACTAGCGGATACAACACAGATACGCAGTATTTT,CASRGTSGYNTDTQYF
NA,TRBV6-1,TRBJ2-7,TRBD1,TGTGCCAGCAGTGTAGAAACAGGGGGGTCCTACGAGCAGTACTTC,CASSVETGGSYEQYF
once,TRBV4-2,TRBJ2-2,NA,TGTGCCAGCAGCCAAGTGGATAGCGTAGGGGAGCTGTTTTTT,CASSQVDSVGELFF
NA,TRBV7-8,TRBJ2-3,TRBD2,TGTGCCAGCAGCGCTAGACTAGCGGGGCTCCTAAGGGACACAGATACGCAGTATTTT,CASSARLAGLLRDTDTQYF
NA,TRBV4-3,TRBJ1-6,TRBD1,TGCGCCAGCAGCCAAGATTCGGCAGGGGGCAGAGGCTCACCCCTCCACTTT,CASSQDSAGGRGSPLHF
NA,TRBV7-9,TRBJ2-7,TRBD2,TGTGCCAGCAGCTTCGGGGGGGGGAGCTCCTACGAGCAGTACTTC,CASSFGGGSSYEQYF
NA,TRBV19,TRBJ2-3,NA,TGTGCCTCGTCGGAGGAGGGTGCTTCTTTCGCAGATACGCAGTATTTT,CASSEEGASFADTQYF
NA,TRBV7-2,TRBJ1-6,NA,TGTGCCAGCAGTACAGCCTCGCCGGCGCCCCTCCACTTT,CASSTASPAPLHF
NA,TRBV7-2,TRBJ2-7,TRBD1,TGTGCCAGCAGCTTAGGGACAGGGAGTCGGTACGAGCAGTACTTC,CASSLGTGSRYEQYF
NA,TRBV11-2,TRBJ2-5,NA,TGTGCCAGCAGCTTGGAGGCCCACCAAGAGACCCAGTACTTC,CASSLEAHQETQYF
NA,TRBV28,TRBJ2-1,TRBD2,TGTGCCAGCACTACCCCAATAGGCGGGAGGTTGAGGGATGAGCAGTTCTTC,CASTTPIGGRLRDEQFF
NA,TRBV28,TRBJ2-1,NA,TGTGCCAGCACCGAACCAGGGGGGAGGAGGAGCAATGAGCAGTTCTTC,CASTEPGGRRSNEQFF
NA,TRBV5-4,TRBJ2-3,NA,TGTGCCAGCAGCTTGGCTGGGGAGGATACGCAGTATTTT,CASSLAGEDTQYF
NA,TRBV7-6,TRBJ2-1,NA,TGTGCCAGCAGCTTAGGGGCAGGGGAATACAATGAGCAGTTCTTC,CASSLGAGEYNEQFF
NA,TRBV5-4,TRBJ2-1,TRBD1,TGTGCCAGCAGCTTGGGACAGGGAATTTACAATGAGCAGTTCTTC,CASSLGQGIYNEQFF
few,TRBV5-4,TRBJ1-2,TRBD1,TGTGCCAGCAGCCCGCCCGGGACAGGGGGATATGGCTACACCTTC,CASSPPGTGGYGYTF
NA,TRBV7-9,TRBJ1-1,TRBD1,TGTGCCAGCAGCGAGGACAGGGGGGCGAACACTGAAGCTTTCTTT,CASSEDRGANTEAFF
NA,TRBV7-9,TRBJ1-1,TRBD1,TGTGCCAGCAGCCATTTGACAGGGAAACGGGACACTGAAGCTTTCTTT,CASSHLTGKRDTEAFF
once,TRBV6-1,TRBJ2-2,TRBD2,TGTGCCAGCAGGAATCTAGCGGGAGGGACCGGGGAGCTGTTTTTT,CASRNLAGGTGELFF
NA,TRBV7-4,TRBJ2-7,NA,TGTGCCAGCAGCTTACCAGACTACGAGCAGTACTTC,CASSLPDYEQYF
NA,TRBV6-4,TRBJ1-4,NA,TGTGCCAGCAGTGCCGAGCCTGGAGGACCTAATGAAAAACTGTTTTTT,CASSAEPGGPNEKLFF
NA,TRBV7-2,TRBJ1-5,NA,TGTGCCAGCAGCTCACGGGTCGGCGGGCAGCCCCAGCATTTT,CASSSRVGGQPQHF
NA,TRBV4-1,TRBJ2-1,TRBD2,TGCGCCAGCAGCCAAGACCCCACGGGGGGGTTTGGGTACAATGAGCAGTTCTTC,CASSQDPTGGFGYNEQFF
few,TRBV28,TRBJ2-2,TRBD1,TGTGCCAGCAGTTTATGGGGACAGGGGAGTAGAGACACCGGGGAGCTGTTTTTT,CASSLWGQGSRDTGELFF
NA,TRBV27,TRBJ2-1,TRBD2,TGTGCCAGCAGTTTTAGGCTAGCGGGGGGGCGGCAGATCCGCAATGAGCAGTTCTTC,CASSFRLAGGRQIRNEQFF
few,TRBV7-9,TRBJ2-7,TRBD2,TGTGCCAGCAGCTTAGAAGCGGGAGCCTTCTACGAGCAGTACTTC,CASSLEAGAFYEQYF
NA,TRBV28,TRBJ2-7,TRBD1,TGTGCCAGCAGTTTATCCGGGACAGGCTTCTACGAGCAGTACTTC,CASSLSGTGFYEQYF
NA,TRBV7-2,TRBJ1-6,NA,TGTGCCAGCAGCTTCACCGCCGGACAGAGCTCCTATAATTCACCCCTCCACTTT,CASSFTAGQSSYNSPLHF
NA,TRBV7-6,TRBJ1-4,TRBD1,TGTGCCAGCAGCGCCGGGACAGGGGCTCGGAATGAAAAACTGTTTTTT,CASSAGTGARNEKLFF
NA,TRBV9,TRBJ2-1,TRBD2,TGTGCCAGCTCCACCGGGACTAGCGCTTACAATGAGCAGTTCTTC,CASSTGTSAYNEQFF
NA,TRBV29-1,TRBJ2-2,TRBD2,TGCAGCGTTGAAGATTGGTCAGCGGGAAAGGTCGGGGAGCTGTTTTTT,CSVEDWSAGKVGELFF
NA,TRBV18,TRBJ2-3,NA,TGTGCCAGCTCACCCTTTGACGGGGGTTCCTATACAGATACGCAGTATTTT,CASSPFDGGSYTDTQYF
NA,TRBV7-9,TRBJ2-7,TRBD1,TGTGCCAGCAGCTTAGGGGGACAGGGCCACGAGCAGTACTTC,CASSLGGQGHEQYF
NA,TRBV7-7,TRBJ1-6,TRBD1,TGTGCCAGCACCCGACGGGACAGGGGGAATTCACCCCTCCACTTT,CASTRRDRGNSPLHF
once,TRBV5-6,TRBJ2-6,TRBD2,TGTGCCAGCAGCGAGCCGGGGACTAGCTTCTCTGGGGCCAACGGCCTGACTTTC,CASSEPGTSFSGANGLTF
NA,TRBV19,TRBJ2-7,NA,TGTGCCAGTAGTAAAGACAGGGAGCAGTACTTC,CASSKDREQYF
NA,TRBV27,TRBJ1-1,NA,TGTGCCAGCAGTCCGAGCCACCTGAACACTGAAGCTTTCTTT,CASSPSHLNTEAFF
NA,TRBV7-2,TRBJ2-1,TRBD2,TGTGCCAGCAGCTCAAGCCCAGCGGGAGGCAATGAGCAGTTCTTC,CASSSSPAGGNEQFF
NA,TRBV7-9,TRBJ2-4,TRBD1,TGTGCCAGCAGCGTGTCCGGGACAGGGGGCGGAGGGTGGCTCGACATTCAGTACTTC,CASSVSGTGGGGWLDIQYF
NA,TRBV28,TRBJ1-6,NA,TGTGCCAGCAACGGTTCGCACCACTATAATTCACCCCTCCACTTT,CASNGSHHYNSPLHF
NA,TRBV6-5,TRBJ2-7,TRBD2,TGTGCGGTGGGAGGGTTGCGGTACGAGCAGTACTTC,CAVGGLRYEQYF